The 22 T cell receptor beta chains given below trace back to one sample, sequenced in a study of radiotherapy plus CTLA-4 blockade in lung cancer. Using immunoSEQ multiplex PCR, the repertoire was profiled, and TCRdb retains in-frame clones only, with some absent. This table has 65,000 to 95,000 clones, roughly 87% appearing once. This specimen consisted of peripheral blood, obtained from a patient treated with radiotherapy plus ipilimumab. These receptors were taken from a human donor with non-small cell lung cancer that progressed on radiotherapy plus ipilimumab.

Only a few counts were recorded for this clone. This rearrangement joins TRBV28 to TRBJ1-3; D gene uncertain. The germline V gene encodes CDR1 MDHEN and CDR2 SYDVKM. The CDR3 is 12 amino acids. Trimming pared 6 bases from V and 0 bases from J, leaving 3 bases between. CDR3 DNA sequence: TGTGCCAGCAGCAACTCTGGAAACACCATATATTTT. Residues: CASSNSGNTIYF.

V gene TRBV28 combines with J gene TRBJ2-3; 12 bases are shared with TRBD2. The germline gives CDR1 MDHEN, CDR2 SYDVKM. CDR3 size: 16 residues. J was trimmed by 10 bases and V by 8 bases; bases with no gene match: 16. This CDR3 is CASFPQGTSGRIAQYF. CDR3 bases: TGTGCCAGCTTCCCGCAGGGAACTAGCGGGAGGATCGCGCAGTATTTT.

The chain uses TRBV6-1 and TRBJ1-1; no reliable D call. Germline V gives CDR1 MNHNS, CDR2 SASEGT. The V end lost 0 bases, the J end lost 4 bases, and 3 bases lay between the germline ends. The CDR3 is made up of 12 amino acids. This CDR3 is CASSEARTEAFF. As DNA, the CDR3 is TGTGCCAGCAGTGAAGCGCGCACTGAAGCTTTCTTT.

The CDR3 coding sequence is TGTGCCAGCAGCCAAGATCTCGACAGGGACAATGAGCAGTTCTTC. This translates into CASSQDLDRDNEQFF. The rearrangement joins TRBV4-2 to TRBJ2-1, with TRBD1 matching 7 bases. The trim removed 0 bases at V and 5 bases at J, leaving 4 bases unmatched. From germline, CDR1 is LGHNA and CDR2 YNFKEQ. CDR3 length: 15 residues.

In DNA, the CDR3 is TGTGCCAGCAGCTTGGCAGAAAACATTCAGTACTTC. Its protein is CASSLAENIQYF. The chain couples TRBV5-6 to TRBJ2-4; no clear D gene. V shed 0 bases and J shed 5 bases, with 3 bases lying between them. The CDR3 has 12 amino acids. CDR1 and CDR2 (germline): SGHDT, YYEEEE. Together with reference TRBV5-6 and TRBJ2-4, the CDR3 gives the full variable domain: DAGVTQSPTHLIKTRGQQVTLRCSPKSGHDTVSWYQQALGQGPQFIFQYYEEEERQRGNFPDRFSGHQFPNYSSELNVNALLLGDSALYLCASSLAENIQYFGAGTRLSVL.

J is TRBJ1-4 and V is TRBV5-4; tentatively, D is TRBD1 (5 bases). Per germline, CDR1 SGHNT and CDR2 YYREEE (reference sequence). The CDR3 has 14 residues. The V gene lost 4 bases and the J gene lost 4 bases, with 11 bases spanning the gap. For the CDR3, the DNA is TGTGCCAGCAGCGGGGGGGAAGGTAATGAAAAACTGTTTTTT. This gives the protein CASSGGEGNEKLFF.

The chain is built from TRBV7-2 and TRBJ2-5; TRBD2 agrees at 7 bases. The CDR3 loop spans 15 amino acids. V lost 2 bases and J lost 5; bases outside the gene matches: 8. Germline-derived CDR1 and CDR2 are SGHTA and FQGNSA. Here the CDR3 reads CASSLNGLGGETQYF. The CDR3, as DNA: TGTGCCAGCAGCTTAAACGGACTAGGTGGCGAGACCCAGTACTTC.

The chain links TRBV5-6 to TRBJ2-7; 7 positions agree with TRBD1. The CDR3 is 17 amino acids. Germline CDR1 reads SGHDT; CDR2 reads YYEEEE. The J segment lost 4 bases and the V segment lost 0 bases, leaving 13 bases of the junction unmatched. The CDR3 DNA reads as TGTGCCAGCAGCTTGGCCAATTTGGGACAGAAAACATACGAGCAGTACTTC. The encoded protein is CASSLANLGQKTYEQYF. The entire variable domain, with the rest obtained from reference TRBV5-6 and TRBJ2-7, is as follows: DAGVTQSPTHLIKTRGQQVTLRCSPKSGHDTVSWYQQALGQGPQFIFQYYEEEERQRGNFPDRFSGHQFPNYSSELNVNALLLGDSALYLCASSLANLGQKTYEQYFGPGTRLTVT.

V is TRBV10-3 and J is TRBJ2-1; TRBD2 aligns across 13 bases. Trimming took 4 bases from V and 12 from J; bases not matched to a gene: 6. CDR3 size: 14 residues. CDR1 ENHRY and CDR2 SYGVKD come from the germline V gene. The CDR3 nucleotides read TGTGCCATCAGTGGGACTAGCGGGGGACCTGGGCAGTTCTTC. Its protein is CAISGTSGGPGQFF.

The chain links TRBV7-2 to TRBJ2-7; 14 bases line up with TRBD2. Germline V gives CDR1 SGHTA, CDR2 FQGNSA. This CDR3 has 16 residues. The V and J ends lost 5 bases and 4 bases, in that order; junction bases with no gene match: 7. As DNA, the CDR3 is TGTGCCAGCAGCATGACCGGGACTAGCGGGAGTTACGAGCAGTACGTC. It specifies CASSMTGTSGSYEQYV.

The chain recombines TRBV7-9 with TRBJ2-5; D is ambiguous. Gene TRBJ2-7 matches the end of the DNA better, so the J call may be wrong. The germline gives CDR1 SEHNR, CDR2 FQNEAQ (reference sequence). The CDR3 runs to 11 residues. CDR3 nucleotides: TGTGCCAGCAGGAGTCTCTACGAGCAGTACTTC. Protein sequence: CASRSLYEQYF.

This clone was recorded only once. The chain joins TRBV7-2 to TRBJ2-7; D perhaps matches TRBD1 (5 bases). V was clipped by 1 base and J by 3 bases, with 10 bases between them. This CDR3 contains 14 residues. CDR1 SGHTA and CDR2 FQGNSA come from the germline V gene. For the CDR3, the DNA is TGTGCCAGCAGCTTAGGACAGACATACTACGAGCAGTACTTC. As protein: CASSLGQTYYEQYF.

The chain couples TRBV9 to TRBJ2-2, with a possible D match to TRBD2 (5 bases). The V end was cut by 4 bases, the J end by 0 bases, with 13 bases between. Germline V lookup: CDR1 SGDLS, CDR2 YYNGEE. This CDR3 is 16 amino acids long. The CDR3 DNA reads as TGTGCCAGCAGCCCGTACACTAGGGCGAACACCGGGGAGCTGTTTTTT. Translating it yields CASSPYTRANTGELFF. The complete variable domain, with remaining parts taken from reference TRBV9 and TRBJ2-2, reads DSGVTQTPKHLITATGQRVTLRCSPRSGDLSVYWYQQSLDQGLQFLIQYYNGEERAKGNILERFSAQQFPDLHSELNLSSLELGDSALYFCASSPYTRANTGELFFGEGSRLTVL.

A few counts support this clone. The chain carries TRBV6-1 and TRBJ2-1, with D perhaps TRBD1 (5 bases). CDR1 is MNHNS, CDR2 SASEGT, per germline. The CDR3 is 14 amino acids. V was trimmed by 0 bases and J by 13 bases, leaving 16 bases between them. The CDR3 DNA reads as TGTGCCAGCAGTGAAGCGCCGACAGCCCTTTCCCAGTTCTTC. This translates into CASSEAPTALSQFF.

The chain links TRBV4-1 to TRBJ2-1, with a weak D call TRBD2 (5 bases). There are 13 residues in the CDR3. V was pared by 5 bases and J by 6 bases, with 11 bases between. CDR1 is MGHRA and CDR2 is YSYEKL in the germline V gene. The CDR3 here is CASSLLESNEQFF. The CDR3 bases are TGCGCCAGCAGCTTACTAGAGAGCAATGAGCAGTTCTTC.

This chain links TRBV4-1 with TRBJ2-7, with 8 bases fitting TRBD2. V was clipped by 4 bases and J by 2 bases; unmatched bases: 4. The CDR3 runs to 14 residues. Germline V lookup: CDR1 MGHRA, CDR2 YSYEKL. The CDR3 spells CASSPEGLAYEQYF. The CDR3 DNA sequence: TGCGCCAGCAGCCCAGAGGGACTAGCCTACGAGCAGTACTTC.

This clone showed up just a few times. The gene calls are TRBV19 and TRBJ2-2, with D maybe TRBD2 (5 bases). The CDR3 has 13 residues. V was cut by 3 bases and J by 13 bases, with 15 bases left in between. Looked up from germline, CDR1 is LNHDA and CDR2 is SQIVND (reference sequence). For the CDR3, the DNA is TGTGCCAGTAGTATCGATCGAGGGCGGTGGCTGTTTTTT. Encoded protein: CASSIDRGRWLFF.

The chain is built from TRBV7-9 and TRBJ1-4; weak D call: TRBD1 (5 bases). V was trimmed by 8 bases and J by 8 bases, leaving 15 bases between them. Per the germline V gene, CDR1 is SEHNR and CDR2 is FQNEAQ (reference sequence). CDR3 size: 13 residues. DNA for the CDR3: TGTGCCAGCCGGGCAGGGCCAGGGGAAAAACTGTTTTTT. This gives the protein CASRAGPGEKLFF.

The V and J genes are TRBV19 and TRBJ1-2, with a weak D call TRBD1 (5 bases). There are 13 residues in the CDR3. Germline V gene data show CDR1 as LNHDA and CDR2 as SQIVND (reference sequence). Trimming cost V 10 bases and J 2 bases, with 14 bases left between them. In DNA, the CDR3 is TGTGCCACACTGACAGAAAACAACTATGGCTACACCTTC. It specifies CATLTENNYGYTF.

This clone was observed a few times. The chain joins TRBV25-1 to TRBJ1-2; 7 positions agree with TRBD1. Germline V CDR1 and CDR2: MGHDK, SYGVNS. This CDR3 region has 15 residues. V shed 5 bases and J 3 bases; nucleotides not matched to a gene: 9. CDR3 region: CASSPSNRGDYGYTF. The CDR3 nucleotides read TGTGCCAGCAGTCCTTCGAACAGGGGCGACTATGGCTACACCTTC.

The chain carries TRBV4-2 and TRBJ1-3, with TRBD1 matching over 7 bases. V lost 0 bases and J lost 0; bases outside the gene matches: 2. The CDR3 is 16 amino acids. Germline V gene data show CDR1 as LGHNA and CDR2 as YNFKEQ. The CDR3 nucleotides read TGTGCCAGCAGCCAAGAGACAGGGAACTCTGGAAACACCATATATTTT. It yields the protein CASSQETGNSGNTIYF.

The chain has TRBV7-6 and TRBJ2-2, with D unclear. CDR3 size: 15 residues. CDR1 SGHVS and CDR2 FNYEAQ come from the germline V gene. Trimming took 0 bases from V and 2 from J, leaving 7 bases between them. The CDR3 loop is CASSLAGYNTGELFF. As DNA, the CDR3 is TGTGCCAGCAGCTTAGCGGGGTACAACACCGGGGAGCTGTTTTTT.